This is a list of T cell receptor delta chains from one sample in a study of gamma-delta chains in newborns, infants, children. TCRdb reapplied CATT to the reads. This sample has around 950 delta-chain clones, with 0.65% to 0.85% found just once. Material: blood. The receptors were sampled from a child in good health. Both conserved end residues are part of each CDR3. A D gene is named only where the DNA matches it firmly. For some rows the clone size is stated as once, few or many, or as a class when expanded; others skip it.

>TRDD3|large|TRDV1|TRDJ1
TGTGCTCTTGGGGACCCATACTTCCCTTACTGGGGGAAAGTCGCGAGGAAACTCATCTTT
CALGDPYFPYWGKVARKLIF
>TRDD3|large|TRDV2|TRDJ3
TGTGCCTGTGACACCGGTGGGGGATTTAGCTCCTGGGACACCCGACAGATGTTTTTC
CACDTGGGFSSWDTRQMFF
>TRDD3|large|TRDV2|TRDJ1
TGTGCCTGTGACACATCCTGGGGGATTACCACCGATAAACTCATCTTT
CACDTSWGITTDKLIF
>TRDD3|large|TRDV1|TRDJ1
TGTGCTCTTGGAACCACTCTTCCTCGTCGCTGGGGATACGGGTACACCGATAAACTCATCTTT
CALGTTLPRRWGYGYTDKLIF
>NA|few|TRDV2|TRDJ1
TGTGCCTGTGGCACCGTATCGGGGGCCGAGTACACCGATAAACCCATCTTC
CACGTVSGAEYTDKPIF
>TRDD3|large|TRDV2|TRDJ1
TGTGCCTGTGACACCGTCGGGATACATTCCGATAAACTCATCTTT
CACDTVGIHSDKLIF
>NA|large|TRDV2|TRDJ1
TGTGCCTGTGACACCCTACTGAGGCGGTCCGATAAACTCATCTTT
CACDTLLRRSDKLIF
>TRDD3|large|TRDV1|TRDJ1
TGTGCTCTTGGGGAACTCAGCCTCCCCTCGTACTGGGGGGATGCTGAAGATAAACTCATCTTT
CALGELSLPSYWGDAEDKLIF
>TRDD3|medium-sized|TRDV2|TRDJ1
TGTGCCTGTGACGGACTTACTGGGGGCCTCACCGATAAACTCATCTTT
CACDGLTGGLTDKLIF
>TRDD3|large|TRDV2|TRDJ1
TGTGCCTGTGACACGTTACTGGGGGATAGGGGCCCCTCGGAACTCATCTTT
CACDTLLGDRGPSELIF
>NA|large|TRDV1|TRDJ1
TGTGCTCTTGGGGAATTTCCAAGGTGGGGGGCTACCGATAAACTCATCTTT
CALGEFPRWGATDKLIF
>NA|large|TRDV1|TRDJ1
TGTGCTCTTGGGGAAGACCTTCCTACTTTGTACTGGGGGACATCCACCGATAAACTCATCTTT
CALGEDLPTLYWGTSTDKLIF
>NA|NA|TRDV2|TRDJ1
TGTGCCTGTGAGCCCTGGGGAGACACCGATAAACTCATCTTT
CACEPWGDTDKLIF
>NA|hyperexpanded|TRDV2|TRDJ3
TGTGCCTGTGACACCCCTAGCTCCTGGGACACCCGACAGATGTTTTTC
CACDTPSSWDTRQMFF
>TRDD3|large|TRAV29/DV5|TRDJ1
TGTGCAGCAATTAGCTTCTCCCGACTGGGGGATAGTAAGCTCATCTTT
CAAISFSRLGDSKLIF
>TRDD3|medium-sized|TRDV2|TRDJ1
TGTGCCTGTGACCCCCTCCAAATACTGGGGGATGGAGGCGCCGATAAACTCATCTTT
CACDPLQILGDGGADKLIF
>NA|large|TRDV2|TRDJ1
TGTGCCTGTGACACGGTGGGGACCCGTGGGTCCGATAAACTCATCTTT
CACDTVGTRGSDKLIF
>TRDD3|large|TRDV2|TRDJ1
TGTGCCTGTGACAAACTTTTCCTCGGGGATACGCACGATAAACTCATCTTT
CACDKLFLGDTHDKLIF
>TRDD3|hyperexpanded|TRAV29/DV5|TRDJ1
TGTGCAGCAAAACCGTTCCTACTGGGGGATACGCCGTACACCGATAAACTCATCTTT
CAAKPFLLGDTPYTDKLIF
>TRDD3|large|TRDV1|TRDJ1
TGTGCTCTTGGGGAACTAGATCAGGGCTTTTCCCCATACTACTGGGGGATACGATCCACCGATAAACTCATCTTT
CALGELDQGFSPYYWGIRSTDKLIF
>NA|once|TRDV2|TRDJ1
TGTGCCTGTGACACGGTGGGGAACAGTGGGTCCGATAAACTAATATTT
CACDTVGNSGSDKLIF
>TRDD3|large|TRDV1|TRDJ1
TGTGCTCTTGGGGAGTGGGGGTTGAGGCCACACCGGTACTGGGGGATACGCAAGGAACTCATCTTT
CALGEWGLRPHRYWGIRKELIF
>NA|large|TRDV2|TRDJ1
TGTGCCTGTGACCCTCTCCTGGACTCCACCGATAAACTCATCTTT
CACDPLLDSTDKLIF
>TRDD3|hyperexpanded|TRDV2|TRDJ1
TGTGCCTGTGACGCGGTACTGGGGGATACCGAACTCATCTTT
CACDAVLGDTELIF
>TRDD3|large|TRDV2|TRDJ1
TGTGCCTGTGACACGCTTCCCAGTAGGGGATACAGGGACACCGATAAACTCATCTTT
CACDTLPSRGYRDTDKLIF
>TRDD3|medium-sized|TRDV2|TRDJ3
TGCGCCTGTGACACCGTACTGGGGGATACGCCGACAAAATACAGCTCCTGGGACACCCGACAGATGTTTTTC
CACDTVLGDTPTKYSSWDTRQMFF
>TRDD3|large|TRDV1|TRDJ1
TGTGCTCTTGGGGAAAGGGGGGGGATACGCTTCACCGATAAACTCATCTTT
CALGERGGIRFTDKLIF
>TRDD3|large|TRDV2|TRDJ1
TGTGCCTGTGACACGCTGGGGGATACGCGGAGGGGTAAACTCATCTTT
CACDTLGDTRRGKLIF
>NA|few|TRDV1|TRDJ1
TGTGCTCTTGTCTCCCCGCGGATACTGGCGGATAAACTCATCTTT
CALVSPRILADKLIF
>TRDD3|large|TRDV2|TRDJ3
TGTGCCTGTGACCTGTTGGGGGAGAGCTCCTGGGACACCCGACAGATGTTTTTC
CACDLLGESSWDTRQMFF
>TRDD3|medium-sized|TRDV1|TRDJ1
TGTGCTCTTGGGGACCGGTACTGGGGGATACGCAACACCGATAAACTCATCTTT
CALGDRYWGIRNTDKLIF
>TRDD3|medium-sized|TRDV2|TRDJ1
TGTGCCTGGGACCCCGTACTGGGGGGCGTCTACACCGATAAACTCATCTTT
CAWDPVLGGVYTDKLIF
>TRDD3|NA|TRDV2|TRDJ1
TGTGCCTGTGACACCACGCACTGGGGGAACTCCCAGTACACCGATAAACTCATCTTT
CACDTTHWGNSQYTDKLIF
>TRDD3|large|TRDV2|TRDJ1
TGTGCCTGTGACAACGTACTGGGGGATACGCCGGAAACCACCGATAAACTCATCTTT
CACDNVLGDTPETTDKLIF
>NA|few|TRDV1|TRDJ1
TGTGCTCTTGGGGCCAAAGAGTACACCGATAAACTCATCTTT
CALGAKEYTDKLIF
>TRDD3|NA|TRDV2|TRDJ1
TGTGCCTGTGACAATCTGGGGGATAACACCGATAAACTCATCTTT
CACDNLGDNTDKLIF
>TRDD3|large|TRDV2|TRDJ1
TGTGCCTGTGACAGCCTTTCAGGGGCTGGGGGATCCGCCGATAAACTCATCTTT
CACDSLSGAGGSADKLIF
>NA|few|TRDV1|TRDJ1
TGTGCTCTTGGCGCTCCTACACCCCTCGGGGGACCCACCGATAAACTCATCTTT
CALGAPTPLGGPTDKLIF
>TRDD3|large|TRDV2|TRDJ1
TGTGCCTGTGACCCCCTCCAACCCTGGGGGAACACCGATAAACTCATCTTT
CACDPLQPWGNTDKLIF
>NA|NA|TRAV29/DV5|TRDJ1
NA
CSVLLCSKTVPTGDTPYTDKLIF
>TRDD3|NA|TRDV2|TRDJ3
TGTGCCTGTGACAAAATCGCTTTACTGGGGGATCGTAGCTCCTGGGACACCCGACAGATGTTTTTC
CACDKIALLGDRSSWDTRQMFF
>TRDD2|hyperexpanded|TRDV1|TRDJ1
TGTGCTCTTGGGGAGATGTCCTTCCTACTTTTTACTACCGGGCGGCGTGATAAACTCATCTTT
CALGEMSFLLFTTGRRDKLIF
>NA|large|TRDV2|TRDJ1
TGTGCCTGTGACACCGTGGGGACAAATATGTACACCGATAAACTCATCTTT
CACDTVGTNMYTDKLIF
>TRDD3|few|TRDV1|TRDJ1
TGTGCTCTTGGGGAACTAGATCAGGGCTTTTCCCCATACTACTGGGGGATACGGTCCACCGATAAACTCATCTTT
CALGELDQGFSPYYWGIRSTDKLIF
>TRDD3|large|TRDV1|TRDJ1
TGTGCTCTTGGGGTCCCTAAGTACTGGGGGGCGTACTGGTACACCGATAAACTCATCTTT
CALGVPKYWGAYWYTDKLIF
>TRDD3|large|TRDV2|TRDJ1
TGTGCCTGTGTGCTGGGGGACCTCCAGTGGACCGATAAACTCATCTTT
CACVLGDLQWTDKLIF
>NA|NA|TRDV2|TRDJ1
TGTGCCTGTGACTCTGTACTGCGGTCCGATAAACTCATCTTT
CACDSVLRSDKLIF